What follows describes a single TCR beta chain. The data belong to a study of control samples from healthy donors and cancer patients. The repertoire was sequenced with immunoSEQ multiplex PCR; TCRdb's copy has only in-frame clones and lacks some. The data hold roughly 150,000 clones, with about 93% observed a single time. The sequenced sample was blood. The clonotype originates from a man in his fifties in good health.

CDR3 loop: CASSTDRTTEAFF. CDR3 bases: TGTGCCAGTAGTACAGACAGGACCACTGAAGCTTTCTTT. V is TRBV19 and J is TRBJ1-1; the D gene is possibly TRBD1 (6 bases). From germline, CDR1 is LNHDA and CDR2 SQIVND (reference sequence). This CDR3 is 13 amino acids long. V dropped 4 bases and J dropped 4 bases, with 10 bases sitting between them.